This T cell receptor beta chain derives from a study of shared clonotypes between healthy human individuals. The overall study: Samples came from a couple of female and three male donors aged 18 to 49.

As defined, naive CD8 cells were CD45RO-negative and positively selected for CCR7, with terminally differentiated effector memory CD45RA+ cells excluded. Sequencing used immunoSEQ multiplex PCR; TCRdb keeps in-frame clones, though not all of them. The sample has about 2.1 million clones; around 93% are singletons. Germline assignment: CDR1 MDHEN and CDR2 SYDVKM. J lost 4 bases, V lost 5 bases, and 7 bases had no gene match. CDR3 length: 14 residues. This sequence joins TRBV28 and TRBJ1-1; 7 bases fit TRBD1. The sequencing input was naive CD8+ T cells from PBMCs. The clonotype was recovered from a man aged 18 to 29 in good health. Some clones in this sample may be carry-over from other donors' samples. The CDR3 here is CASSPDRVGTEAFF. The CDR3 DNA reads TGTGCCAGCAGTCCCGACAGGGTGGGCACTGAAGCTTTCTTT.